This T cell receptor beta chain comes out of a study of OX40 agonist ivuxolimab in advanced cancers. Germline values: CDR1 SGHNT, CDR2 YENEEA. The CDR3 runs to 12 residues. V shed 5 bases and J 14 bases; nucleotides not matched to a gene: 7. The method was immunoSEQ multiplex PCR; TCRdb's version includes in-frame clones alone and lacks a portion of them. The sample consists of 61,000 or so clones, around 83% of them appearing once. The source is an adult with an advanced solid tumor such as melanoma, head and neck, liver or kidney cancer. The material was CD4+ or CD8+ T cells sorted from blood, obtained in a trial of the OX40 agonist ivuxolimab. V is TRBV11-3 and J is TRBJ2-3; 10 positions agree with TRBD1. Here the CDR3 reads CASSPGQGIPYF. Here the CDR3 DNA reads TGTGCCAGCAGCCCGGGACAGGGGATCCCGTATTTT.